What follows are 15 T cell receptor beta chains derived from one specimen sequenced in a study of blood T cell repertoires in COVID-19. Profiled with immunoSEQ multiplex PCR; TCRdb holds only in-frame clones, not every one. The table shows roughly 170,000 clones, with around nine tenths occurring only once. The sample taken for sequencing was peripheral blood. All receptors come from a woman aged 18-35 years who had recovered from COVID-19.

The rearrangement uses TRBV7-9 and TRBJ1-6; 8 bases map to TRBD1. From germline, CDR1 is SEHNR and CDR2 FQNEAQ (reference sequence). V dropped 5 bases and J dropped 7; count of bases not matched to a gene: 7. The CDR3 is 15 amino acids. CDR3 residues: CASSPDDRGNSPLHF. CDR3 DNA: TGTGCCAGCAGCCCGGACGACAGGGGAAATTCACCCCTCCACTTT.

V and J are TRBV6-5 and TRBJ2-1, with 13 bases identical to TRBD2. The ends lost 8 bases at V and 5 bases at J; junction bases unmatched: 3. This CDR3 region has 14 residues. Germline V gene data show CDR1 as MNHEY and CDR2 as SVGAGI. CDR3 in DNA: TGTGCCAGCCTAGGGACTAGCGGGAACAATGAGCAGTTCTTC. Protein sequence: CASLGTSGNNEQFF.

This clone was counted a single time. The chain recombines TRBV27 with TRBJ1-6; 10 nucleotides match TRBD1. CDR1 and CDR2 from the germline V gene are MNHEY and SMNVEV (reference sequence). The V and J ends lost 4 bases and 10 bases, in that order; junction bases with no gene match: 7. The CDR3 has 15 amino acids. Here the CDR3 DNA reads TGTGCCAGCAGTTCTCTGGGACAGGGGTACTCACCCCTCCACTTT. This codes for CASSSLGQGYSPLHF.

The sample holds a few counts of this clone. V gene TRBV2 combines with J gene TRBJ1-2; D is possibly TRBD1 (6 bases). V lost 7 bases, J lost 8 bases, and 20 bases lay in between. The germline V gene encodes CDR1 SNHLY and CDR2 FYNNEI. The CDR3 consists of 14 residues. This chain's CDR3 is CASTNRVLTMGYTF. The CDR3, as DNA: TGTGCCAGCACCAACAGGGTGCTAACTATGGGCTACACCTTC.

The genes are TRBV21-1 and TRBJ2-2; the table names TRBD2, a call not compared with the DNA. TRBV21-1 is recorded as a pseudogene. The CDR3 is 14 residues long. The CDR3 region has the DNA TGTGCCAGCAGCAGTTGGTTCCTAGCCGGGGAGCTGTTTTTT. Translating gives CASSSWFLAGELFF.

The CDR3 sequence: CASSLLAGAYEQYV. CDR3 sequence (DNA): TGTGCCAGCAGCTTACTAGCGGGAGCCTACGAGCAGTACGTC. V is TRBV11-1 and J is TRBJ2-7; TRBD2 agrees at 10 bases. J was trimmed by 2 bases and V by 2 bases; bases with no gene match: 0. This CDR3 comprises 14 residues. The germline CDR1 and CDR2 sequences are SGHAT and FQDESV (reference sequence).

The J gene is TRBJ1-5, the V gene TRBV4-1, with 7 bases lining up with TRBD1. Looked up from germline, CDR1 is MGHRA and CDR2 is YSYEKL. Trimming took 6 bases from V and 2 from J; bases not matched to a gene: 16. The CDR3 spans 18 residues. CDR3 DNA sequence: TGCGCCAGCAGTTCCGGGACAGTCTTATCACGGGGCAATCAGCCCCAGCATTTT. Its protein is CASSSGTVLSRGNQPQHF.

V usage is TRBV7-9 and J usage is TRBJ2-1, with 9 bases lining up with TRBD1. The V gene's germline CDR1 is SEHNR and CDR2 FQNEAQ (reference sequence). After removal of 3 bases from V and 8 bases from J, the junction contained 5 bases not matched to a gene. The CDR3 runs 14 residues. The CDR3 here is CASSFFTGGDEQFF. DNA of the CDR3: TGTGCCAGCAGCTTCTTTACAGGGGGCGATGAGCAGTTCTTC.

The chain employs TRBV6-5 and TRBJ2-3; D uncertain. This CDR3 spans 12 amino acids. Germline V lookup: CDR1 MNHEY, CDR2 SVGAGI. Trimming took off 5 bases at V and 5 bases at J, with 8 bases between the two ends. Written as DNA, the CDR3 is TGTGCCAGCAGTCGGTTCGAAGATACGCAGTATTTT. It encodes CASSRFEDTQYF.

The CDR3, as DNA: TGCGCCAGCAGCCAAGATTGGGCAGGGGGCGGTCAGCCCCAGCATTTT. Protein: CASSQDWAGGGQPQHF. This sequence joins TRBV4-1 and TRBJ1-5, with TRBD1 matching over 8 bases. Trimming took 0 bases from V and 6 from J; bases not matched to a gene: 7. This CDR3 is 16 amino acids long. CDR1 and CDR2 from the germline V gene are MGHRA and YSYEKL.

J is TRBJ2-3 and V is TRBV11-3; D call uncertain. The CDR3 spans 12 residues. Trimming pared 6 bases from V and 0 bases from J, leaving 4 bases between. Germline-derived CDR1 and CDR2 are SGHNT and YENEEA. CDR3: CASSRSTDTQYF. The CDR3, as DNA: TGTGCCAGCAGTAGAAGCACAGATACGCAGTATTTT.

This rearrangement joins TRBV7-3 to TRBJ2-1; perhaps TRBD1 as D (6 bases). Trimming took 2 bases from V and 7 from J, leaving 12 bases between them. There are 14 residues in the CDR3. Germline loops: CDR1 SGHTA, CDR2 FQGTGA. The chain's CDR3 is CASSLSAGVNEQFF. The CDR3 coding sequence is TGTGCCAGCAGCTTATCTGCAGGGGTAAATGAGCAGTTCTTC. Using reference TRBV7-3 and TRBJ2-1 for the parts outside the CDR3, the full variable domain is GAGVSQTPSNKVTEKGKYVELRCDPISGHTALYWYRQSLGQGPEFLIYFQGTGAADDSGLPNDRFFAVRPEGSVSTLKIQRTERGDSAVYLCASSLSAGVNEQFFGPGTRLTVL.

The rearrangement joins TRBV9 to TRBJ2-3; tentative D call: TRBD1 (6 bases). CDR1 is SGDLS and CDR2 is YYNGEE in the germline V gene. V lost 5 bases and J 0 bases, leaving 7 bases between the germline ends. The CDR3 spans 13 residues. Written as DNA, the CDR3 is TGTGCCAGCAGACAGGGAAGCACAGATACGCAGTATTTT. It is translated as CASRQGSTDTQYF. The whole variable domain, filled in from reference TRBV9 and TRBJ2-3, reads DSGVTQTPKHLITATGQRVTLRCSPRSGDLSVYWYQQSLDQGLQFLIQYYNGEERAKGNILERFSAQQFPDLHSELNLSSLELGDSALYFCASRQGSTDTQYFGPGTRLTVL.

The DNA of the CDR3 is TGTGCCAGCGAGACAGACACAGATACGCAGTATTTT. Translated, it gives CASETDTDTQYF. The genes are TRBV2 and TRBJ2-3; possible D gene TRBD1, 5 bases. The length of the CDR3 is 12 residues. Germline loops: CDR1 SNHLY, CDR2 FYNNEI. V was cut by 8 bases and J by 2 bases, with 8 bases left in between.

The rearrangement joins TRBV7-2 to TRBJ1-2, with 8 bases that match TRBD1. This CDR3 comprises 14 residues. CDR1 and CDR2 (germline): SGHTA, FQGNSA. The ends lost 6 bases at V and 5 bases at J; junction bases unmatched: 8. The CDR3 reads CASRQGGLGYGYTF. As DNA, the CDR3 is TGTGCCAGCAGACAGGGGGGATTAGGTTATGGCTACACCTTC.